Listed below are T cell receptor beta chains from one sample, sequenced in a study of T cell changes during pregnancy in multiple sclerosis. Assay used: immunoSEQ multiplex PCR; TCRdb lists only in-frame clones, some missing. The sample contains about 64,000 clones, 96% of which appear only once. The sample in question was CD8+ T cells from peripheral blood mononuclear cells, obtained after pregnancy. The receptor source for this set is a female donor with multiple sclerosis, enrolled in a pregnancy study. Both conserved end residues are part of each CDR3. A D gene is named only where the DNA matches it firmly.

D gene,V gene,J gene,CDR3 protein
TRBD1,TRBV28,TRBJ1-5,CASSLGQGEQPQHF
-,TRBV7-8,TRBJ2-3,CASSLGLAPGVSPDTQYF
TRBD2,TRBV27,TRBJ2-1,CASSAGLAGGVEQFF
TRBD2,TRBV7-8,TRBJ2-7,CASSSPAGGRYEQYF
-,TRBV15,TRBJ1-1,CATSRDPVRNTEAFF
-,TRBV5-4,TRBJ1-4,CASSQDSNEKLFF
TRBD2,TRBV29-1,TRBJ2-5,CSVLGLAGVQETQYF
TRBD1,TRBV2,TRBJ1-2,CASSEWGTGTYYGYTF
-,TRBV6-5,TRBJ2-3,CASKQLSSTDTQYF
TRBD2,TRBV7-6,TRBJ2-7,CASSPLTSKNEQYF
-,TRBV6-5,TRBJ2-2,CASSPFSNTGELFF
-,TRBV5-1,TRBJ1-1,CASRAGSEAFF
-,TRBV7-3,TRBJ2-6,CASRGGGTPGANVLTF
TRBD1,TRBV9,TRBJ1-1,CASSERGLGTEAFF
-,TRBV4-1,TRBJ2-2,CASSPGNTGELFF
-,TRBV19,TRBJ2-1,CASSIAGVTYNEQFF
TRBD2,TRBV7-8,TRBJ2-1,CASSLLGTSGYNEQFF
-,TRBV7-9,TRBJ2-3,CASSHQIASRTDTQYF
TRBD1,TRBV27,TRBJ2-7,CASSLGGTGAYEQYF
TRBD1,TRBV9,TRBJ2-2,CASSEGQPTGELFF
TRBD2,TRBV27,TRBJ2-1,CASSWGGRGNEQFF
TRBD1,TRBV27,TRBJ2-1,CASRGQGYNEQFF
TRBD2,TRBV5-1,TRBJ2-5,CASSLQREGLSETQYF
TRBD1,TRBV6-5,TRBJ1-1,CASRDRVMNTEAFF
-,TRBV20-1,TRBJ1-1,CSASRGTEAFF
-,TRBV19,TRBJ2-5,CASSTITGYQETQYF
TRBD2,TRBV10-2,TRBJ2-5,CASRGLAGAQETQYF
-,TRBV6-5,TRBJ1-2,CASSYSGGYDYTF
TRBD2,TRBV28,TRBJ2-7,CASSPYTAGLGRIDEQYF
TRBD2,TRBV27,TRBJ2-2,CASSPGVAGGFGELFF
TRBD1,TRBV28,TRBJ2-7,CASSSFGTVRWEQYF
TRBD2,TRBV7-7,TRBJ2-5,CASSLELAGGRETQYF
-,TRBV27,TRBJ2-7,CASRGAPDYEQYF
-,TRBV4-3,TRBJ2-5,CASSRKVGHSAETQYF
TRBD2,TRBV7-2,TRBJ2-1,CASSLLAGVLNEQFF
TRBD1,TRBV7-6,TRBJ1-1,CASSLVRDRGEAFF
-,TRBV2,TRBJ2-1,CASSQTPYNEQFF
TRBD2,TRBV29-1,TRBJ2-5,CSVRSGLSTTQYF
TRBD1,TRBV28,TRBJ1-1,CASSRPLDRVKRATEAFF
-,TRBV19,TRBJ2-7,CASSMRGYGYEQYF
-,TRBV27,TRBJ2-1,CASSFLATYNEQFF
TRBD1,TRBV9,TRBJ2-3,CASSVGTGGVTDTQYF
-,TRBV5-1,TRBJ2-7,CASSFSSYEQYF
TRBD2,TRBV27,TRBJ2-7,CASSPHSGLADPYEQYF
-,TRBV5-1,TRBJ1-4,CASSLGRMEELFF
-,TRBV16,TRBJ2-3,CASSLTGSTDTQYF
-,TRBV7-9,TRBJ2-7,CASSLGANYEQYF
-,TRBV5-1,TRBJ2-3,CASSLPPGDTQYF